What follows are 14 T cell receptor beta chains derived from one specimen sequenced in a study of a mutant IDH1 vaccine in newly diagnosed glioma. What these receptors recognize is not known. Time point here: week 11, during vaccination. Every single dose of the vaccine, 300 ug of mutant IDH1 20-mer peptide, came with topical imiquimod. Here immunoSEQ multiplex PCR was the method, and the copy in TCRdb shows in-frame clones only, minus some. The sample has about 36,000 clones, around 80% seen once; the top ten hold about 16%. Sequenced material: peripheral blood mononuclear cells (PBMCs), taken from a glioma patient whose treatment included an IDH1 peptide vaccine. These receptor sequences come from a woman aged 30 to 39 with glioma. Some clones in this sample may be carry-over from other donors' samples.

The chain employs TRBV28 and TRBJ2-7; 8 nucleotides line up with TRBD1. The CDR3 is 14 residues long. Unmatched junction bases numbered 10, after V lost 8 bases and J lost 4 bases. Germline V gene lookup returns CDR1 MDHEN and CDR2 SYDVKM. CDR3 nucleotide sequence: TGTGCCAGCGGATTGGACAGGGCAGAGTACGAGCAGTACTTC. It encodes CASGLDRAEYEQYF. Variable domain in full (rest from reference TRBV28 and TRBJ2-7): DVKVTQSSRYLVKRTGEKVFLECVQDMDHENMFWYRQDPGLGLRLIYFSYDVKMKEKGDIPEGYSVSREKKERFSLILESASTNQTSMYLCASGLDRAEYEQYFGPGTRLTVT.

V is TRBV7-9 and J is TRBJ1-1; D unresolved. CDR3 length: 13 amino acids. Between the trimmed V and J ends, which lost 3 bases and 5 bases, there was a span of 10 bases. From germline, CDR1 is SEHNR and CDR2 FQNEAQ (reference sequence). The CDR3 here is CASSFGSGTEAFF. The DNA for the CDR3 is TGTGCCAGCAGCTTTGGGTCGGGGACTGAAGCTTTCTTT.

In this sample, this clone turned up a few times. The chain joins TRBV6-1 to TRBJ1-2; D call uncertain. Trimming shortened V by 1 base and J by 5 bases, and 14 bases separated the two germline ends. Germline V CDR1 and CDR2: MNHNS, SASEGT. The CDR3 is 15 residues long. The CDR3 DNA sequence: TGTGCCAGCAGTGAAGTAGAGACTGTCATATATGGCTACACCTTC. It is translated as CASSEVETVIYGYTF.

The chain recombines TRBV9 with TRBJ2-2, with D uncertain. From germline, CDR1 is SGDLS and CDR2 YYNGEE. V dropped 4 bases and J dropped 9 bases, with 10 bases sitting between them. This CDR3 is 12 amino acids long. The CDR3 sequence: CASSPRARELFF. Written as DNA, the CDR3 is TGTGCCAGCAGCCCACGGGCCCGGGAGCTGTTTTTT. The full variable domain, completed using reference TRBV9 and TRBJ2-2, is DSGVTQTPKHLITATGQRVTLRCSPRSGDLSVYWYQQSLDQGLQFLIQYYNGEERAKGNILERFSAQQFPDLHSELNLSSLELGDSALYFCASSPRARELFFGEGSRLTVL.

The V call is TRBV18, the J call TRBJ1-1; no clear D. This CDR3 is built from 15 residues. The germline V and J ends were trimmed by 1 base and 0 bases, with 9 bases remaining between them. Germline V lookup: CDR1 KGHSH, CDR2 LQKENI. CDR3 DNA sequence: TGTGCCAGCTCACCACGGGCAGCCGTGAACACTGAAGCTTTCTTT. Translating gives CASSPRAAVNTEAFF.

This clone occurred once. This rearrangement joins TRBV30 to TRBJ1-4; D is unclear. V was trimmed by 5 bases and J by 4 bases, leaving 17 bases between them. Looked up from germline, CDR1 is GTSNPN and CDR2 is SVGIG (reference sequence). This CDR3 region has 15 residues. The CDR3 loop is CAWGRGGDGNEKLFF. The CDR3 region has the DNA TGTGCCTGGGGTCGGGGTGGAGATGGTAATGAAAAACTGTTTTTT.

The rearrangement links TRBV4-1 to TRBJ2-3; D may be TRBD2 (6 bases). V was shortened by 3 bases and J by 3 bases, with 10 bases between the two germline ends. The CDR3 covers 14 residues. Germline V gives CDR1 MGHRA, CDR2 YSYEKL. The CDR3 DNA is TGCGCCAGCAGCCAGGCTAGCGTAACAGATACGCAGTATTTT. It is translated as CASSQASVTDTQYF.

This chain joins TRBV11-3 and TRBJ2-7; D possibly matches TRBD1 or TRBD2 (5 bases each). From germline, CDR1 is SGHNT and CDR2 YENEEA. V was clipped by 5 bases and J by 3 bases, with 20 bases between them. The CDR3 covers 16 residues. The CDR3 reads CASSPSTGRTNYEQYF. The CDR3 bases are TGTGCCAGCAGCCCCTCGACGGGGCGAACGAACTACGAGCAGTACTTC. Filled out from reference TRBV11-3 and TRBJ2-7, the complete variable domain reads EAGVVQSPRYKIIEKKQPVAFWCNPISGHNTLYWYLQNLGQGPELLIRYENEEAVDDSQLPKDRFSAERLKGVDSTLKIQPAELGDSAVYLCASSPSTGRTNYEQYFGPGTRLTVT.

A single count supports this clone. This chain joins TRBV12-5 and TRBJ2-1; D may correspond to TRBD1 or TRBD2 (5 bases each). Germline V gene sequence: CDR1 LGHNT, CDR2 FRNRAP. The ends were cut back, 2 bases at V and 4 bases at J, with 12 bases in the middle. The CDR3 has 15 residues. The CDR3 nucleotides read TGTGCTAGTGGTTTGACCGGGACGCCTTACAATGAGCAGTTCTTC. It codes for CASGLTGTPYNEQFF.

V is TRBV7-9 and J is TRBJ2-3; 12 nucleotides line up with TRBD2. The CDR3 extends over 17 amino acids. V trimming: 5 bases; J trimming: 6 bases; junction bases outside the gene matches: 12. Germline V gene data show CDR1 as SEHNR and CDR2 as FQNEAQ (reference sequence). The CDR3: CASSLLPSGRAVDTQYF. In DNA, the CDR3 is TGTGCCAGCAGCCTACTCCCTAGCGGGAGGGCCGTCGATACGCAGTATTTT.

The chain uses TRBV7-9 and TRBJ1-1, with 8 bases lining up with TRBD1. The junction had 6 bases not matched to a gene; V was cut back by 5 bases and J by 1 base. The CDR3 runs to 15 residues. CDR1 and CDR2 (germline): SEHNR, FQNEAQ (reference sequence). The CDR3 sequence is CASSPGQGPNTEAFF. In DNA, the CDR3 is TGTGCCAGCAGCCCTGGACAGGGACCGAACACTGAAGCTTTCTTT.

This clone has only a few counts. The J gene is TRBJ1-1, the V gene TRBV28; D possibly corresponds to TRBD1 (5 bases). The CDR3 is 14 amino acids. In germline, CDR1 is MDHEN, CDR2 SYDVKM. V lost 2 bases and J lost 5, with 12 bases in between. The chain's CDR3 is CASSLQGPGTEAFF. The CDR3 coding sequence is TGTGCCAGCAGTTTACAGGGCCCAGGGACTGAAGCTTTCTTT.

The J gene is TRBJ2-3, the V gene TRBV7-9; D call uncertain. From germline, CDR1 is SEHNR and CDR2 FQNEAQ (reference sequence). V lost 5 bases, J lost 1 base, and 7 bases lay in between. The CDR3 totals 13 residues. The CDR3 bases are TGTGCCAGCAGCCGGACGGGCACAGATACGCAGTATTTT. Protein product: CASSRTGTDTQYF. Supplemented by reference TRBV7-9 and TRBJ2-3, the full variable domain reads DTGVSQNPRHKITKRGQNVTFRCDPISEHNRLYWYRQTLGQGPEFLTYFQNEAQLEKSRLLSDRFSAERPKGSFSTLEIQRTEQGDSAMYLCASSRTGTDTQYFGPGTRLTVL.

The chain joins TRBV2 to TRBJ2-7, with D tentatively TRBD1 (5 bases). The CDR3 covers 13 residues. CDR1 and CDR2 from the germline V gene are SNHLY and FYNNEI. V was clipped by 7 bases and J by 2 bases, with 12 bases between them. CDR3 sequence reads: CASKAGNPYEQYF. The CDR3 DNA sequence: TGTGCCAGCAAGGCAGGGAACCCCTACGAGCAGTACTTC. Full variable domain (rest looked up from reference TRBV2 and TRBJ2-7): EPEVTQTPSHQVTQMGQEVILRCVPISNHLYFYWYRQILGQKVEFLVSFYNNEISEKSEIFDDQFSVERPDGSNFTLKIRSTKLEDSAMYFCASKAGNPYEQYFGPGTRLTVT.